The clone carrying this T cell receptor (beta chain) appeared many times. The antigen is not known. This entry comes from a study of identical twins. TCRdb processed the 5' RACE reads anew with MiXCR; each CDR3 protein has one entry. The table lists 220,000 or so distinct CDR3 sequences, roughly 7% of them singletons. All of the donors were Caucasians in good health. The CDR3 sequence is 14 residues long. Germline loops: CDR1 MGHDK, CDR2 SYGVNS. The V segment lost 3 bases and the J segment 5 bases; nucleotides outside the gene matches: 6. Whole-study findings and limits: Out-of-frame sharing of TCR alpha in monozygotic twins was underestimated by models. Where beta out-of-frame sequences were concerned, excess twin sharing was weaker.

This same sample was also part of a study on yellow fever vaccine responses in identical twins.

The TCR originated in a woman under 30 in good health. What was sequenced was memory (CD45RO+) T cells sorted from blood. The J gene is TRBJ2-5, the V gene TRBV25-1; TRBD2 agrees at 7 bases. Written as DNA, the CDR3 is TGTGCCAGCAGTGAGGCGGGAGCAAGTGAGACCCAGTACTTC. Translating it yields CASSEAGASETQYF.